The clone carrying this TCR beta chain was counted only a few times. The sample originates from a study of blood T cell repertoires in COVID-19. Study in general: From the United States, Italy and Spain came samples of acute and convalescent COVID-19. T cells, B-cell-depleted T cells, or PBMCs provided the cDNA or gDNA that served as material.

TCRdb keeps only in-frame clones here, not all; method: immunoSEQ multiplex PCR. In the table there are approximately 480,000 clones, roughly 90% of which are singletons. Participants' reported clinical history set cohort assignment. This CDR3 is built from 15 residues. In germline, CDR1 is SGHNT, CDR2 YYREEE (reference sequence). The ends were cut back, 3 bases at V and 5 bases at J, with 15 bases in the middle. The V call is TRBV5-4, the J call TRBJ1-5, with D possibly matching TRBD1 (5 bases). The source of this sequence is a woman between 18 and 29 years old who had recovered from COVID-19. Sequencing was carried out using PBMCs or T cells enriched from blood (not recorded which). The CDR3 bases are TGTGCCAGCAGCTCCGCCGGAGGGGCGGATCAGCCCCAGCATTTT. This sequence encodes CASSSAGGADQPQHF.